Following are 6 T cell receptor beta chains from one sample sequenced in a study of blood T cells in healthy people across ages. Using a J-beta primer mix together with a sample-barcoded 5' primer, a second PCR was run for roughly 6 to 11 cycles. TCRdb re-called the 5' RACE reads with MiXCR, one entry per CDR3 protein. Of over 1,300,000 distinct CDR3 sequences in the sample, 59% were seen once. Sequenced material: blood. All receptors derive from a man younger than 30 in good health.

The chain has TRBV29-1 and TRBJ2-3; D gene unclear. Germline V CDR1 and CDR2: SQVTM, ANQGSEA. The CDR3 consists of 12 residues. V dropped 1 base and J dropped 14 bases, with 16 bases sitting between them. CDR3 nucleotides: TGCAGCGTTGAAGTAGAGGTGCGTGCTGGGTATTTT. It codes for CSVEVEVRAGYF.

This clonotype was counted only a few times. J is TRBJ2-1 and V is TRBV29-1; no clear D gene. Deletions cut 6 bases from V and 5 bases from J, with 5 bases between. The CDR3 spans 10 residues. CDR1 and CDR2 from the germline V gene are SQVTM and ANQGSEA. The CDR3 here is CSVRNNEQFF. The CDR3 coding sequence is TGCAGCGTCAGAAACAATGAGCAGTTCTTC.

The genes are TRBV28 and TRBJ2-5; 11 bases are shared with TRBD2. CDR1 and CDR2 (germline): MDHEN, SYDVKM. The junction had 4 bases not matched to a gene; V was cut back by 3 bases and J by 4 bases. The CDR3 runs to 15 residues. This CDR3 reads CASSFSGRAIETQYF. CDR3 sequence (DNA): TGTGCCAGCAGTTTTAGCGGGAGGGCCATAGAGACCCAGTACTTC.

This clonotype appeared a few times. The rearrangement links TRBV6-5 to TRBJ2-1, with D perhaps assigned TRBD1 or TRBD2 (6 bases each). The CDR3 contains 16 residues. Between the trimmed V and J ends, which lost 0 bases and 3 bases, there was a span of 12 bases. CDR1 and CDR2 (germline): MNHEY, SVGAGI. CDR3 DNA sequence: TGTGCCAGCAGTTACTCGGGCCGGGGGCTCTACAATGAGCAGTTCTTC. This translates into CASSYSGRGLYNEQFF.

V and J are TRBV7-2 and TRBJ1-6; D is possibly TRBD1 (6 bases). Germline V gene lookup returns CDR1 SGHTA and CDR2 FQGNSA. The ends were cut back, 4 bases at V and 5 bases at J, with 9 bases in the middle. The length of the CDR3 is 14 residues. CDR3 protein: CASSSGHDNSPLHF. In DNA form, the CDR3 reads TGTGCCAGCAGCTCGGGACACGATAATTCACCCCTCCACTTT.

The CDR3 sequence is CASSSRGSSYEQYF. CDR3 bases: TGTGCCAGCAGCTCCCGGGGGAGCTCCTACGAGCAGTACTTC. The chain uses TRBV9 and TRBJ2-7; weak D call: TRBD2 (6 bases). The V end was cut by 4 bases, the J end by 0 bases, with 11 bases between. From germline, CDR1 is SGDLS and CDR2 YYNGEE. There are 14 residues in the CDR3.